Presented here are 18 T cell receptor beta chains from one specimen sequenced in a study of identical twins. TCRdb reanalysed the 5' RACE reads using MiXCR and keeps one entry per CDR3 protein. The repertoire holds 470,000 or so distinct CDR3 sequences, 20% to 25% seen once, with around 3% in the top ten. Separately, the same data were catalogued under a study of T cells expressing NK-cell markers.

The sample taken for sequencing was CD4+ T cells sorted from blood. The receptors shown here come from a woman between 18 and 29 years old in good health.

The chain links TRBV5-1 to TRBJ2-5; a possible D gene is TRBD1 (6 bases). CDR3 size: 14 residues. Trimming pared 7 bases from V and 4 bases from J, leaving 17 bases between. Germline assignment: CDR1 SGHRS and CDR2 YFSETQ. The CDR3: CASGQGTGRETQYF. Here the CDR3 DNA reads TGCGCCAGCGGCCAGGGGACGGGCAGAGAGACCCAGTACTTC. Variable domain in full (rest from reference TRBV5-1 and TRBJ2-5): KAGVTQTPRYLIKTRGQQVTLSCSPISGHRSVSWYQQTPGQGLQFLFEYFSETQRNKGNFPGRFSGRQFSNSRSEMNVSTLELGDSALYLCASGQGTGRETQYFGPGTRLLVL.

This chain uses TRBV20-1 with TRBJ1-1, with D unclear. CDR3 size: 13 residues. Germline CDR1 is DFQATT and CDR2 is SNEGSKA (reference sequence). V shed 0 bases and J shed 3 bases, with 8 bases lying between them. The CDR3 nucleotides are TGCAGTGCTAGAGAAAGCACATACACTGAAGCTTTCTTT. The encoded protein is CSARESTYTEAFF.

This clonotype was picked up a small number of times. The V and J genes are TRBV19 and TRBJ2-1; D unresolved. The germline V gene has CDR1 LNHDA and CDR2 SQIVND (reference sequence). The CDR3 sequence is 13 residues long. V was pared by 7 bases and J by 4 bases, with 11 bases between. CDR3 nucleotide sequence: TGTGCCAGTATATCGGTGGGGTACAATGAGCAGTTCTTC. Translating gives CASISVGYNEQFF.

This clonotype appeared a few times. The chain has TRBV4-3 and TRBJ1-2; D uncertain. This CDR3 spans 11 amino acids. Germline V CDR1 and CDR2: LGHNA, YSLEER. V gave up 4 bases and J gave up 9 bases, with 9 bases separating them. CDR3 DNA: TGCGCCAGCAGCCGAGAATTTAGCTACACCTTC. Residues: CASSREFSYTF.

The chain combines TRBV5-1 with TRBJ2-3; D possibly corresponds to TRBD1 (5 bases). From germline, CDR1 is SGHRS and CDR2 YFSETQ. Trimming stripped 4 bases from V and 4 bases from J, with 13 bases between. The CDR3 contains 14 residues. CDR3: CASSPQGVADTQYF. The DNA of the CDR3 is TGCGCCAGCAGCCCCCAAGGGGTGGCAGATACGCAGTATTTT.

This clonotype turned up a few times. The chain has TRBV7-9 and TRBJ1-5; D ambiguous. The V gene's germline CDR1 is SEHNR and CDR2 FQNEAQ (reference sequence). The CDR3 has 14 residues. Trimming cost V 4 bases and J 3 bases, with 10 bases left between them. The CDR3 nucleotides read TGTGCCAGCAGCTCAGGTCTGGTCAATCAGCCCCAGCATTTT. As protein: CASSSGLVNQPQHF.

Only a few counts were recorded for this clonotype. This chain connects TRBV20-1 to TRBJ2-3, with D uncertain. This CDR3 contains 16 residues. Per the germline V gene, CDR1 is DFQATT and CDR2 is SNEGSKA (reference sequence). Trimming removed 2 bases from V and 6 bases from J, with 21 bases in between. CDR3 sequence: CSARHPALFSEDTQYF. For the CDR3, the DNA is TGCAGTGCTAGACATCCCGCCCTTTTCTCAGAGGATACGCAGTATTTT.

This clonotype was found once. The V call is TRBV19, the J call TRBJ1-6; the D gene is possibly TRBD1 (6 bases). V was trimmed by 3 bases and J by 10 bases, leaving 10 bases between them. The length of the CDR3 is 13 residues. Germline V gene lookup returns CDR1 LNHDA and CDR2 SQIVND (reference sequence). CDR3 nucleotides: TGTGCCAGTAGTATTAACAGGGACTCACCCCTCCACTTT. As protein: CASSINRDSPLHF.

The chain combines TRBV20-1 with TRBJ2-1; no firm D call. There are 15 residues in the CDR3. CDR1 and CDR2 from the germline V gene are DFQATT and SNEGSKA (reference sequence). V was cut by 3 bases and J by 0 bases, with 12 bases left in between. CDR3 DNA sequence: TGCAGTGCTAGTGCTCCTGTGAGCTCCTACAATGAGCAGTTCTTC. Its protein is CSASAPVSSYNEQFF.

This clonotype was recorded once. The CDR3 spells CASSATSRYNEQFF. Written as DNA, the CDR3 is TGTGCCAGCAGCGCAACTAGCCGATACAATGAGCAGTTCTTC. V and J are TRBV7-2 and TRBJ2-1; a weak D match, TRBD2 (6 bases). CDR3 size: 14 residues. Trimming cost V 5 bases and J 4 bases, with 12 bases left between them. The germline V gene has CDR1 SGHTA and CDR2 FQGNSA.

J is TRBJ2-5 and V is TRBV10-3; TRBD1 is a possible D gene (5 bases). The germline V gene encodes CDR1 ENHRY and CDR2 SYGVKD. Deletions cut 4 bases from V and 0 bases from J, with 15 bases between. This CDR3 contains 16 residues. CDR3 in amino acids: CAISGRAATYQETQYF. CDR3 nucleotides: TGTGCCATCAGTGGCAGGGCGGCAACGTACCAAGAGACCCAGTACTTC.

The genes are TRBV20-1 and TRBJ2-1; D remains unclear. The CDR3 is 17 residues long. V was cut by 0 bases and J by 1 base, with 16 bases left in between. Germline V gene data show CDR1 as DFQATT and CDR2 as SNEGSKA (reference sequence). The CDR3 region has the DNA TGCAGTGCTAGAGATCTCCGGACGAAAACTTCCTACAATGAGCAGTTCTTC. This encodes CSARDLRTKTSYNEQFF.

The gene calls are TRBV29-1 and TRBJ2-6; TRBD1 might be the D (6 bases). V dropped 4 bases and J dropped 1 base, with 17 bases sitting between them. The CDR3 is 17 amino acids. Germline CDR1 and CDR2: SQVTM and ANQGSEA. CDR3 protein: CSVVRKGEKSGANVLTF. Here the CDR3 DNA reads TGCAGCGTTGTGAGGAAGGGGGAAAAGTCTGGGGCCAACGTCCTGACTTTC.

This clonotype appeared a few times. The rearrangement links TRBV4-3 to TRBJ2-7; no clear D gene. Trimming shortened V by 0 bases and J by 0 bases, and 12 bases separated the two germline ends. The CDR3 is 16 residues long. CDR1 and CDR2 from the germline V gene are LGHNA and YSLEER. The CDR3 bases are TGCGCCAGCAGCCAAGATTATCCGGAGAGCTCCTACGAGCAGTACTTC. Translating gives CASSQDYPESSYEQYF.

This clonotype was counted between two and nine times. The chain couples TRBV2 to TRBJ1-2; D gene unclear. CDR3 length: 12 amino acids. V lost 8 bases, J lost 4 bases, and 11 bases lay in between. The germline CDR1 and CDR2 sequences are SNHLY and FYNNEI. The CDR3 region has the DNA TGTGCCAGCGAGCCCAGGTTCTATGGCTACACCTTC. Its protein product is CASEPRFYGYTF. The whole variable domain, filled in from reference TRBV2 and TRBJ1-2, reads EPEVTQTPSHQVTQMGQEVILRCVPISNHLYFYWYRQILGQKVEFLVSFYNNEISEKSEIFDDQFSVERPDGSNFTLKIRSTKLEDSAMYFCASEPRFYGYTFGSGTRLTVV.

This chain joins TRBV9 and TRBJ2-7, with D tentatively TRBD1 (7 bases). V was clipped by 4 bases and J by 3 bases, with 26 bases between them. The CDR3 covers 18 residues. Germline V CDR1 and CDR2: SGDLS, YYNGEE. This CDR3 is CASSPNFLGGQSRYEQYF. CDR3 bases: TGTGCCAGCAGCCCAAATTTCTTGGGGGGACAGTCCCGCTACGAGCAGTACTTC.

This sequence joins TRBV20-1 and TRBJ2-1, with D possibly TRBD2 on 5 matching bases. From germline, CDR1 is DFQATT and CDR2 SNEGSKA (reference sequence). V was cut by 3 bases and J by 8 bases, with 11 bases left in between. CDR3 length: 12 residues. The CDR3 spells CSASSGNDEQFF. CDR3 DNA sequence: TGCAGTGCTAGTTCCGGGAACGATGAGCAGTTCTTC.

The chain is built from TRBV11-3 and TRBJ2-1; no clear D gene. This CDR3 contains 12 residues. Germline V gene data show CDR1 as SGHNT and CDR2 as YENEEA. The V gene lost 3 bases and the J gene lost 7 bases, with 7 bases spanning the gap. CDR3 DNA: TGTGCCAGCAGCTTTCTCGTGAATGAGCAGTTCTTC. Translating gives CASSFLVNEQFF.